This T cell receptor beta chain was captured in a study of T cells after yellow fever vaccination. This CDR3 is 15 amino acids long. Germline V gene sequence: CDR1 MNHNS, CDR2 SASEGT. Trimming at V came to 5 bases and at J to 1 base, leaving 8 bases not matched to a gene. This clonotype was seen repeatedly, ten times or more. TCRdb reprocessed the 5' RACE reads with MiXCR, giving one entry per CDR3 protein. The sample carries 200,000 to 250,000 distinct CDR3 sequences, about 7.1% recorded once. This clonotype was obtained from a young man who received the YFV17D yellow fever vaccine. V gene TRBV6-1 combines with J gene TRBJ2-7; 7 bases align to TRBD2. The material was CD4+ T cells sorted from PBMCs, obtained 15 days after the yellow fever booster vaccination. This CDR3 is CASSKNLAASYEQYF. CDR3 DNA sequence: TGTGCCAGCAGTAAGAATCTAGCGGCATCCTACGAGCAGTACTTC.